A single sample is the source of the 17 T cell receptor beta chains below, sequenced in a study of identifying expanded T cells in peripheral blood. Sequenced by immunoSEQ multiplex PCR; TCRdb stores in-frame clones only, minus some. This table has 95,000 to 100,000 clones, approximately 88% appearing once. Material for sequencing was blood. The receptor source for this set is a person aged 18 to 69 in good health.

The chain combines TRBV5-1 with TRBJ2-7, with TRBD2 identical over 13 bases. J was trimmed by 5 bases and V by 4 bases; bases with no gene match: 6. The CDR3 totals 15 residues. The V gene's germline CDR1 is SGHRS and CDR2 YFSETQ. The CDR3, as DNA: TGCGCCAGCAGCCAAGGGACTAGCGGGGTGGACGAGCAGTACTTC. It specifies CASSQGTSGVDEQYF.

The rearrangement links TRBV27 to TRBJ1-2, with a weak D call TRBD1 (5 bases). This CDR3 region has 14 residues. CDR1 and CDR2 from the germline V gene are MNHEY and SMNVEV (reference sequence). V lost 0 bases to trimming and J lost 4 bases, with 9 bases between them. The CDR3 loop is CASSLSGVSYGYTF. The DNA of the CDR3 is TGTGCCAGCAGTTTATCGGGGGTGAGCTATGGCTACACCTTC.

V is TRBV5-1 and J is TRBJ1-1, with 9 bases lining up with TRBD1. Germline-derived CDR1 and CDR2 are SGHRS and YFSETQ. There are 14 residues in the CDR3. Unmatched junction bases numbered 6, after V lost 4 bases and J lost 5 bases. CDR3 amino acids: CASSRDRAGTEAFF. CDR3 nucleotides: TGCGCCAGCAGCCGGGACAGGGCTGGGACTGAAGCTTTCTTT.

The chain recombines TRBV7-2 with TRBJ1-5; D is unresolved. The CDR3 length is 13 residues. Trimming pared 6 bases from V and 8 bases from J, leaving 14 bases between. CDR1 and CDR2 from the germline V gene are SGHTA and FQGNSA. In nucleotides, the CDR3 is TGTGCCAGCAGTAGCGGACCGCTGGAGCCCCAGCATTTT. It codes for CASSSGPLEPQHF.

The chain's CDR3 is CASSLATGRSGNTIYF. CDR3 nucleotide sequence: TGTGCCAGCAGCTTAGCGACAGGGCGCTCTGGAAACACCATATATTTT. The chain joins TRBV7-9 to TRBJ1-3, with 7 nucleotides matching TRBD1. CDR1 and CDR2 from the germline V gene are SEHNR and FQNEAQ (reference sequence). With 0 bases clipped from V and 0 bases from J, the junction kept 2 bases outside the gene matches. The CDR3 spans 16 residues.

This chain connects TRBV7-2 to TRBJ2-1; D gene uncertain. The length of the CDR3 is 13 residues. From germline, CDR1 is SGHTA and CDR2 FQGNSA. V lost 5 bases and J 5 bases, leaving 10 bases between the germline ends. This CDR3 is CASSTYFNNEQFF. For the CDR3, the DNA is TGTGCCAGCAGCACTTATTTCAACAATGAGCAGTTCTTC. Full variable domain (remainder filled in from reference TRBV7-2 and TRBJ2-1): GAGVSQSPSNKVTEKGKDVELRCDPISGHTALYWYRQSLGQGLEFLIYFQGNSAPDKSGLPSDRFSAERTGGSVSTLTIQRTQQEDSAVYLCASSTYFNNEQFFGPGTRLTVL.

This clone was observed at least ten times. The chain employs TRBV29-1 and TRBJ1-1, with unresolved D. With 6 bases removed from V and 8 bases from J, the gap between germline ends came to 10 bases. The CDR3 is 10 amino acids. Per germline, CDR1 SQVTM and CDR2 ANQGSEA. This CDR3 reads CSVINQEAFF. Written as DNA, the CDR3 is TGCAGCGTCATCAACCAGGAAGCTTTCTTT.

The chain couples TRBV5-5 to TRBJ2-7; TRBD2 matches at 7 bases. The germline V gene encodes CDR1 SGHKS and CDR2 YYEKEE (reference sequence). The trim removed 4 bases at V and 0 bases at J, leaving 10 bases unmatched. This CDR3 has 16 amino acids. This chain's CDR3 is CASSQTTAGTSYEQYF. The DNA for the CDR3 is TGTGCCAGCAGCCAAACTACAGCGGGGACCTCCTACGAGCAGTACTTC.

The chain couples TRBV6-6 to TRBJ2-7; D call uncertain. Germline loops: CDR1 MNHNY, CDR2 SVGAGI (reference sequence). V shed 5 bases and J shed 10 bases, with 24 bases lying between them. The CDR3 is made up of 15 amino acids. CDR3 in amino acids: CASSQLTGPTRFQYF. The CDR3 nucleotides read TGTGCCAGCAGTCAACTGACCGGGCCAACAAGATTCCAGTACTTC.

Here the CDR3 reads CAWRPRDGYSPLHF. For the CDR3, the DNA is TGTGCCTGGAGACCCCGGGACGGCTATTCACCCCTCCACTTT. The chain has TRBV30 and TRBJ1-6; D possibly corresponds to TRBD1 (5 bases). Deletions cut 3 bases from V and 8 bases from J, with 14 bases between. Germline V gene sequence: CDR1 GTSNPN, CDR2 SVGIG (reference sequence). The CDR3 runs 14 residues. The full variable domain, its missing parts supplied by reference TRBV30 and TRBJ1-6, is SQTIHQWPATLVQPVGSPLSLECTVEGTSNPNLYWYRQAAGRGLQLLFYSVGIGQISSEVPQNLSASRPQDRQFILSSKKLLLSDSGFYLCAWRPRDGYSPLHFGNGTRLTVT.

The V gene is TRBV15, the J gene TRBJ2-1; the D is unclear. The V and J ends lost 0 bases and 7 bases respectively, with 7 bases between them. CDR3 length equals 13 residues. CDR1 LNHNV and CDR2 YYDKDF come from the germline V gene (reference sequence). CDR3 DNA: TGTGCCACCAGCAGAGATCGTGGGAATGAGCAGTTCTTC. Translated: CATSRDRGNEQFF.

V usage is TRBV6-1 and J usage is TRBJ2-5; a possible D gene is TRBD1 (5 bases). The length of the CDR3 is 16 residues. Germline CDR1 and CDR2: MNHNS and SASEGT. Deletions cut 2 bases from V and 5 bases from J, with 18 bases between. DNA for the CDR3: TGTGCCAGCAGTGAAAGGACAAAGACAATCCGGGAGACCCAGTACTTC. Encoded protein: CASSERTKTIRETQYF.

This rearrangement joins TRBV9 to TRBJ2-2, with D uncertain. Trimming removed 4 bases from V and 7 bases from J, with 11 bases in between. This CDR3 is built from 13 residues. CDR1 is SGDLS, CDR2 YYNGEE, per germline. In DNA form, the CDR3 reads TGTGCCAGCAGCTTCGGACGTAACGGGGAGCTGTTTTTT. Residues: CASSFGRNGELFF.

V is TRBV11-2 and J is TRBJ1-1; the D is unclear. CDR3 length: 13 amino acids. Per germline, CDR1 SGHAT and CDR2 FQNNGV. V lost 6 bases to trimming and J lost 5 bases, with 13 bases between them. The CDR3 reads CASSFAEGTEAFF. CDR3 bases: TGTGCCAGCAGTTTCGCCGAGGGAACTGAAGCTTTCTTT.

The V call is TRBV29-1, the J call TRBJ2-5; possibly TRBD1 or TRBD2 for D (6 bases each). The CDR3 runs 11 residues. The germline V gene encodes CDR1 SQVTM and CDR2 ANQGSEA. The V end was cut by 7 bases, the J end by 5 bases, with 11 bases between. The CDR3 region has the DNA TGCAGCGCTAGGGGGGTGGAGACCCAGTACTTC. Its protein is CSARGVETQYF. Full variable domain (outside the CDR3, taken from reference TRBV29-1 and TRBJ2-5): SAVISQKPSRDICQRGTSLTIQCQVDSQVTMMFWYRQQPGQSLTLIATANQGSEATYESGFVIDKFPISRPNLTFSTLTVSNMSPEDSSIYLCSARGVETQYFGPGTRLLVL.

The chain combines TRBV5-8 with TRBJ1-3, with 8 bases identical to TRBD1. The J call could be wrong; TRBJ2-2 is a better fit for the DNA end. Germline assignment: CDR1 SGHTS and CDR2 YDEGEE. CDR3 length: 16 residues. The chain's CDR3 is CASSPDRGLNTGELFF. The CDR3 coding sequence is TGTGCCAGCAGCCCAGACAGGGGCCTGAACACCGGGGAGCTGTTTTTT.

The CDR3: CASAWAPNTEAFF. CDR3 nucleotide sequence: TGTGCCAGCGCATGGGCGCCGAACACTGAAGCTTTCTTT. This chain connects TRBV6-5 to TRBJ1-1, with D unresolved. V was shortened by 8 bases and J by 1 base, with 11 bases between the two germline ends. Germline assignment: CDR1 MNHEY and CDR2 SVGAGI. CDR3 size: 13 residues.